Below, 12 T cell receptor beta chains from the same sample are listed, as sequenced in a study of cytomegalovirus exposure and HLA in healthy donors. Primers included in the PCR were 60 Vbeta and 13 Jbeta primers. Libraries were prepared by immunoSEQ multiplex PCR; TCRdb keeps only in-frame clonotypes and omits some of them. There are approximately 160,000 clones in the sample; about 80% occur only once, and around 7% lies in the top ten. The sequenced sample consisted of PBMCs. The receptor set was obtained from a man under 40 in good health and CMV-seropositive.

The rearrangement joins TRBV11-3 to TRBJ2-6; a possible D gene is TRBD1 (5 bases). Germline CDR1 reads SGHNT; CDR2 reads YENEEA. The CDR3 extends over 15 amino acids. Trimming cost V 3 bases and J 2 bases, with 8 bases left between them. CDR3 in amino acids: CASSFQGPGANVLTF. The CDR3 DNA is TGTGCCAGCAGCTTTCAGGGCCCTGGGGCCAACGTCCTGACTTTC.

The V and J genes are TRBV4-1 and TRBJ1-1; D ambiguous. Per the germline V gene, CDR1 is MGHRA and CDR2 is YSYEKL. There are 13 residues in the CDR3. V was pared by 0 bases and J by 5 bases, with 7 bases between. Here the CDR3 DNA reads TGCGCCAGCAGCCAAGAGGAGTGGACTGAAGCTTTCTTT. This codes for CASSQEEWTEAFF.

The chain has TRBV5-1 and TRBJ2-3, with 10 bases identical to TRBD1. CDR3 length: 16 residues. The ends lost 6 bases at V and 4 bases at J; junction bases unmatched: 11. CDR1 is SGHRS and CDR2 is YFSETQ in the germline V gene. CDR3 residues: CASNLFSGTGADTQYF. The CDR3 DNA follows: TGCGCCAGCAACCTATTCTCCGGGACAGGGGCAGATACGCAGTATTTT.

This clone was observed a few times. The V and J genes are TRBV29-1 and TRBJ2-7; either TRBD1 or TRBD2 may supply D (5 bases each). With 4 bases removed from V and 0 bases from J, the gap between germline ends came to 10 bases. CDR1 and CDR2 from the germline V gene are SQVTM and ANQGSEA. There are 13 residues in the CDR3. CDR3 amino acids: CSVVEGSSYEQYF. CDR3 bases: TGCAGCGTTGTAGAGGGGAGCTCCTACGAGCAGTACTTC.

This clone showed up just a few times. The CDR3 spells CASSMGQGVSIDTQYF. The CDR3 DNA reads TGTGCCAGCAGCATGGGACAGGGGGTTTCCATAGATACGCAGTATTTT. The V and J genes are TRBV13 and TRBJ2-3; TRBD1 aligns across 11 bases. The trim removed 5 bases at V and 5 bases at J, leaving 9 bases unmatched. The germline V gene has CDR1 PRHDT and CDR2 FYEKMQ (reference sequence). CDR3 length: 16 residues.

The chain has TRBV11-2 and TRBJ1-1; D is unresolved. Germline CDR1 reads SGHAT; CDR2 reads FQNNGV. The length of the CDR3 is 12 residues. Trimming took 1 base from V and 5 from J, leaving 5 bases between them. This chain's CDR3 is CASSLARTEAFF. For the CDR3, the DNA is TGTGCCAGCAGCTTAGCCCGGACTGAAGCTTTCTTT.

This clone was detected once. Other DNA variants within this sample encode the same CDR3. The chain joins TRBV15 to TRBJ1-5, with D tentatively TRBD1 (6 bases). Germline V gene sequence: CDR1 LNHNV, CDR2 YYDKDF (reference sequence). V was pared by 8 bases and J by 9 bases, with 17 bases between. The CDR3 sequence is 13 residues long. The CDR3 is CATYDRPTGPQHF. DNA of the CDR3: TGTGCCACCTATGACAGGCCCACAGGGCCCCAGCATTTT. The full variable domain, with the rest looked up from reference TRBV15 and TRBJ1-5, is DAMVIQNPRYQVTQFGKPVTLSCSQTLNHNVMYWYQQKSSQAPKLLFHYYDKDFNNEADTPDNFQSRRPNTSFCFLDIRSPGLGDTAMYLCATYDRPTGPQHFGDGTRLSIL.

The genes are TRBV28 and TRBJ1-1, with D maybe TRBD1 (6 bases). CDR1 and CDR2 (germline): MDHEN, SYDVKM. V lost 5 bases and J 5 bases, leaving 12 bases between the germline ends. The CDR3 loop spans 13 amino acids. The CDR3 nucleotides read TGTGCCAGCAGTCAACCTCAGGGGACTGAAGCTTTCTTT. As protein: CASSQPQGTEAFF.

CDR3 nucleotides: TGTGCCAGCAGTGGTGGACAGGGGGCGCGTCCGGATACGCAGTATTTT. Its protein is CASSGGQGARPDTQYF. The V gene is TRBV2, the J gene TRBJ2-3; 11 bases match TRBD1. The CDR3 spans 16 residues. CDR1 and CDR2 from the germline V gene are SNHLY and FYNNEI. V shed 4 bases and J 6 bases; nucleotides not matched to a gene: 9.

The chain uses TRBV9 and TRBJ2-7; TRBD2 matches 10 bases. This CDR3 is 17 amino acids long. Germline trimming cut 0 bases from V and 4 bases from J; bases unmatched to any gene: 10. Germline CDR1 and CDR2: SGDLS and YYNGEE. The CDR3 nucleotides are TGTGCCAGCAGCGTAGGGGGACTAGCGCCCGCGGGGTACGAGCAGTACTTC. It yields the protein CASSVGGLAPAGYEQYF.

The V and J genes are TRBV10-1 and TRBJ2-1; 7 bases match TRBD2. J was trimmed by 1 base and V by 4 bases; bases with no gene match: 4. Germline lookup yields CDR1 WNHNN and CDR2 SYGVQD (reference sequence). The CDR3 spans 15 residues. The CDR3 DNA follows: TGCGCCAGCAGTGTTCGAGCGGGGTCCTACAATGAGCAGTTCTTC. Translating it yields CASSVRAGSYNEQFF.

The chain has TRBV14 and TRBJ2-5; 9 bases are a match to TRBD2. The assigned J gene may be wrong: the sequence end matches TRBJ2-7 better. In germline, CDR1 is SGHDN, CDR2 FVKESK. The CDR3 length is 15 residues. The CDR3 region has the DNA TGTGCCAGCAGGGCGCGGGGGGGCTACTCCTACGAGCAGTACTTC. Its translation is CASRARGGYSYEQYF.